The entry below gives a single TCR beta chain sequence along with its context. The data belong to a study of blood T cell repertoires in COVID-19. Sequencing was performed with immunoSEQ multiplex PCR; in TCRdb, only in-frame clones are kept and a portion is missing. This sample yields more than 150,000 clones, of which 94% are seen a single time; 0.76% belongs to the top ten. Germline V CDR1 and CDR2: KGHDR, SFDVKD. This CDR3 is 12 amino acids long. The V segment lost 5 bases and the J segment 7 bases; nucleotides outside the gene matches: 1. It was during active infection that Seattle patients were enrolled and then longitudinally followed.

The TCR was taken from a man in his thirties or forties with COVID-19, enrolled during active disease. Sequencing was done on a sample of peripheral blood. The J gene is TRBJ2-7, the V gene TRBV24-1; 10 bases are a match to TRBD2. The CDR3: CATSAAGGEQYF. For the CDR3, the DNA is TGTGCCACCAGTGCAGCGGGAGGGGAGCAGTACTTC.